A single sample is the source of the 28 T cell receptor beta chains below, sequenced in a study of cytomegalovirus exposure and HLA in healthy donors. Here immunoSEQ multiplex PCR was the method, and the copy in TCRdb shows in-frame clones only, minus some. In the table there are under 200,000 clones, roughly 90% of which are singletons. The sequencing input was PBMCs. The receptors come from a woman aged 18-29 years in good health and CMV-seronegative.

Here the CDR3 reads CASSEISGRAGELFF. The DNA for the CDR3 is TGTGCCAGCAGTGAGATAAGCGGGAGGGCCGGGGAGCTGTTTTTT. V is TRBV2 and J is TRBJ2-2, with 10 bases identical to TRBD2. This CDR3 contains 15 residues. Per the germline V gene, CDR1 is SNHLY and CDR2 is FYNNEI. V shed 3 bases, J shed 6 bases, and the junction held 4 bases outside the gene matches.

This clone was counted between two and nine times. The chain has TRBV5-1 and TRBJ1-3; tentatively, D is TRBD1 (5 bases). The CDR3 sequence is 17 residues long. Trimming shortened V by 1 base and J by 0 bases, and 14 bases separated the two germline ends. Germline V gene lookup returns CDR1 SGHRS and CDR2 YFSETQ. DNA for the CDR3: TGCGCCAGCAGCTTGTCGGGACTCTGGCGCTCTGGAAACACCATATATTTT. Its translation: CASSLSGLWRSGNTIYF.

The genes are TRBV6-5 and TRBJ2-3; 10 bases agree with TRBD2. J gave up 0 bases and V 5 bases, and 2 bases lay outside the gene matches. This CDR3 is 15 amino acids long. Germline V gene data show CDR1 as MNHEY and CDR2 as SVGAGI. The CDR3 DNA sequence: TGTGCCAGCAGTATACTAGCGGGGAGCACAGATACGCAGTATTTT. Amino acids: CASSILAGSTDTQYF.

The sample holds one count of this clone. The chain carries TRBV6-1 and TRBJ2-7, with 8 bases aligning to TRBD2. In germline, CDR1 is MNHNS, CDR2 SASEGT. The length of the CDR3 is 14 residues. The J segment lost 3 bases and the V segment lost 5 bases, leaving 6 bases of the junction unmatched. CDR3 DNA: TGTGCCAGCAGTCCCCGGGGGGGCCGCTACGAGCAGTACTTC. Amino acid sequence: CASSPRGGRYEQYF.

The chain is built from TRBV6-1 and TRBJ1-4, with a weak D call TRBD1 (6 bases). The germline CDR1 and CDR2 sequences are MNHNS and SASEGT. V lost 11 bases to trimming and J lost 4 bases, with 14 bases between them. The CDR3 totals 13 residues. The CDR3 sequence: CAGNGQLNEKLFF. CDR3 DNA sequence: TGTGCCGGCAATGGACAGCTTAATGAAAAACTGTTTTTT.

V gene TRBV4-3 combines with J gene TRBJ2-7; 7 nucleotides align to TRBD1. V shed 3 bases, J shed 2 bases, and the junction held 7 bases outside the gene matches. Looked up from germline, CDR1 is LGHNA and CDR2 is YSLEER. The CDR3 is 15 amino acids. CDR3 sequence: CASSQYRGLTYEQYF. The CDR3, as DNA: TGCGCCAGCAGCCAGTACAGGGGCCTCACCTACGAGCAGTACTTC.

J is TRBJ2-7 and V is TRBV2, with 9 bases fitting TRBD1. Germline CDR1 reads SNHLY; CDR2 reads FYNNEI. V was clipped by 3 bases and J by 6 bases; unmatched bases: 3. This CDR3 region has 13 residues. In DNA, the CDR3 is TGTGCCAGCAGTGAGGAACAGGGGGCCGAGCAGTACTTC. It encodes CASSEEQGAEQYF.

The DNA for the CDR3 is TGCGCCAGCAGCTTGGGGTGGGTAATGACCGGACAGGCGAACACTGAAGCTTTCTTT. This codes for CASSLGWVMTGQANTEAFF. The V and J genes are TRBV5-1 and TRBJ1-1; 7 bases fit TRBD1. The germline CDR1 and CDR2 sequences are SGHRS and YFSETQ. The trim removed 0 bases at V and 1 base at J, leaving 15 bases unmatched. The CDR3 has 19 amino acids.

This clone was detected once. The rearrangement links TRBV5-5 to TRBJ1-1; D is perhaps TRBD1 (5 bases). The CDR3 is made up of 14 amino acids. V lost 3 bases to trimming and J lost 9 bases, with 18 bases between them. The V gene's germline CDR1 is SGHKS and CDR2 YYEKEE (reference sequence). The CDR3 sequence: CASSSGDGGIKAFF. CDR3 bases: TGTGCCAGCAGCTCCGGAGATGGGGGGATAAAAGCTTTCTTT. The entire variable domain, with the rest obtained from reference TRBV5-5 and TRBJ1-1, is as follows: DAGVTQSPTHLIKTRGQQVTLRCSPISGHKSVSWYQQVLGQGPQFIFQYYEKEERGRGNFPDRFSARQFPNYSSELNVNALLLGDSALYLCASSSGDGGIKAFFGQGTRLTVV.

The chain joins TRBV27 to TRBJ1-5; a possible D gene is TRBD1 (6 bases). The CDR3 has 14 amino acids. Per germline, CDR1 MNHEY and CDR2 SMNVEV (reference sequence). Between the trimmed V and J ends, which lost 6 bases and 6 bases, there was a span of 15 bases. The CDR3 is CASRAGTNGQPQHF. In nucleotides, the CDR3 is TGTGCCAGCAGAGCCGGGACAAATGGTCAGCCCCAGCATTTT.

The rearrangement joins TRBV9 to TRBJ1-4; 8 bases map to TRBD1. CDR3 length: 15 amino acids. Losses at the gene ends were 4 bases for V and 5 bases for J; bases not matched to a gene: 7. Germline loops: CDR1 SGDLS, CDR2 YYNGEE. In DNA, the CDR3 is TGTGCCAGCAGCTTCGGACAGGGCGACAATGAAAAACTGTTTTTT. Translation: CASSFGQGDNEKLFF. Based on the CDR3 plus reference TRBV9 and TRBJ1-4, the full variable domain is DSGVTQTPKHLITATGQRVTLRCSPRSGDLSVYWYQQSLDQGLQFLIQYYNGEERAKGNILERFSAQQFPDLHSELNLSSLELGDSALYFCASSFGQGDNEKLFFGSGTQLSVL.

V is TRBV5-1 and J is TRBJ1-1; D not certain. Trimming stripped 2 bases from V and 1 base from J, with 9 bases between. CDR3 length: 14 residues. In germline, CDR1 is SGHRS, CDR2 YFSETQ. The CDR3 here is CASSFPGGNTEAFF. CDR3 DNA sequence: TGCGCCAGCAGCTTTCCGGGAGGGAACACTGAAGCTTTCTTT. Full variable domain (outside the CDR3, taken from reference TRBV5-1 and TRBJ1-1): KAGVTQTPRYLIKTRGQQVTLSCSPISGHRSVSWYQQTPGQGLQFLFEYFSETQRNKGNFPGRFSGRQFSNSRSEMNVSTLELGDSALYLCASSFPGGNTEAFFGQGTRLTVV.

This clone has only a few counts. The chain is built from TRBV2 and TRBJ2-7; D remains ambiguous. The germline V gene encodes CDR1 SNHLY and CDR2 FYNNEI. CDR3 length: 14 residues. V lost 6 bases and J 3 bases, leaving 15 bases between the germline ends. CDR3 DNA: TGTGCCAGCAGCTTCGAGTATACGAACTACGAGCAGTACTTC. It encodes CASSFEYTNYEQYF.

This clone was counted a single time. The rearrangement links TRBV9 to TRBJ1-2; D gene unclear. CDR3 length equals 16 residues. Germline V CDR1 and CDR2: SGDLS, YYNGEE. V lost 3 bases and J lost 1, with 16 bases in between. The CDR3 nucleotides are TGTGCCAGCAGCGCCCTGGTAGTAGCGCTTAACTATGGCTACACCTTC. Translated: CASSALVVALNYGYTF.

The chain carries TRBV19 and TRBJ1-5, with 9 bases lining up with TRBD1. The CDR3 has 20 residues. The V and J ends lost 2 bases and 4 bases, in that order; junction bases with no gene match: 18. Germline V gene sequence: CDR1 LNHDA, CDR2 SQIVND (reference sequence). DNA for the CDR3: TGTGCCAGTAGTATAAGCGTAGTGAGGGTGGGGACAGGGACTAATCAGCCCCAGCATTTT. This translates into CASSISVVRVGTGTNQPQHF.

V is TRBV18 and J is TRBJ2-5; 7 bases align to TRBD1. Germline lookup yields CDR1 KGHSH and CDR2 LQKENI. This CDR3 contains 14 residues. The V segment lost 5 bases and the J segment 4 bases; nucleotides outside the gene matches: 7. The CDR3 DNA reads as TGTGCCAGCTCATCCCAGACAGGGAGAGAGACCCAGTACTTC. Translated: CASSSQTGRETQYF.

V is TRBV9 and J is TRBJ2-2; D unresolved. V lost 0 bases and J lost 0, with 3 bases in between. Germline V lookup: CDR1 SGDLS, CDR2 YYNGEE. The CDR3 is 14 amino acids. This CDR3 is CASSVVSNTGELFF. DNA of the CDR3: TGTGCCAGCAGCGTAGTATCGAACACCGGGGAGCTGTTTTTT. Full variable domain (outside the CDR3, taken from reference TRBV9 and TRBJ2-2): DSGVTQTPKHLITATGQRVTLRCSPRSGDLSVYWYQQSLDQGLQFLIQYYNGEERAKGNILERFSAQQFPDLHSELNLSSLELGDSALYFCASSVVSNTGELFFGEGSRLTVL.

The J gene is TRBJ1-2, the V gene TRBV7-9; the D gene is possibly TRBD1 (5 bases). The CDR3 loop spans 12 amino acids. CDR1 SEHNR and CDR2 FQNEAQ come from the germline V gene (reference sequence). V lost 0 bases, J lost 8 bases, and 7 bases lay in between. The CDR3 DNA is TGTGCCAGCAGCTTAGCAGGGGAAGGCTACACCTTC. Its translation: CASSLAGEGYTF.

This chain connects TRBV4-1 to TRBJ2-3, with TRBD2 matching 9 bases. The CDR3 covers 14 residues. The J segment lost 14 bases and the V segment lost 0 bases, leaving 9 bases of the junction unmatched. Germline V gene lookup returns CDR1 MGHRA and CDR2 YSYEKL. In DNA form, the CDR3 reads TGCGCCAGCAGCCAAGAGGCAGCGGGGGGAAACGTGTATTTT. Its protein is CASSQEAAGGNVYF.

This rearrangement joins TRBV5-1 to TRBJ1-3, with D unclear. The V gene lost 1 base and the J gene lost 4 bases, with 9 bases spanning the gap. The CDR3 covers 14 residues. Germline-derived CDR1 and CDR2 are SGHRS and YFSETQ. The CDR3 sequence is CASSLTETGNTIYF. CDR3 DNA sequence: TGCGCCAGCAGCTTGACAGAAACCGGAAACACCATATATTTT. Full variable domain (outside the CDR3, taken from reference TRBV5-1 and TRBJ1-3): KAGVTQTPRYLIKTRGQQVTLSCSPISGHRSVSWYQQTPGQGLQFLFEYFSETQRNKGNFPGRFSGRQFSNSRSEMNVSTLELGDSALYLCASSLTETGNTIYFGEGSWLTVV.

The chain combines TRBV4-2 with TRBJ2-1, with TRBD2 matching 15 bases. The J segment lost 1 base and the V segment lost 4 bases, leaving 14 bases of the junction unmatched. Germline V gene sequence: CDR1 LGHNA, CDR2 YNFKEQ. The CDR3 consists of 21 residues. CDR3 sequence (DNA): TGTGCCAGCAGCCCACAACCCGCGTGGACTAGCGGGAGGGCGTCCTACAATGAGCAGTTCTTC. Its protein product is CASSPQPAWTSGRASYNEQFF.

The table lists this clone with a few counts. The gene calls are TRBV15 and TRBJ1-2; a possible D gene is TRBD1 (6 bases). The CDR3 totals 15 residues. The V end was cut by 0 bases, the J end by 5 bases, with 13 bases between. CDR1 is LNHNV and CDR2 is YYDKDF in the germline V gene (reference sequence). CDR3 residues: CATSRDRGMGYGYTF. Here the CDR3 DNA reads TGTGCCACCAGCAGAGATAGGGGGATGGGGTATGGCTACACCTTC. The full variable domain, rest sourced from reference TRBV15 and TRBJ1-2, is DAMVIQNPRYQVTQFGKPVTLSCSQTLNHNVMYWYQQKSSQAPKLLFHYYDKDFNNEADTPDNFQSRRPNTSFCFLDIRSPGLGDTAMYLCATSRDRGMGYGYTFGSGTRLTVV.

V and J are TRBV4-1 and TRBJ1-2; 8 bases line up with TRBD1. The ends lost 1 base at V and 4 bases at J; junction bases unmatched: 14. This CDR3 is 18 amino acids long. Germline V gene lookup returns CDR1 MGHRA and CDR2 YSYEKL. CDR3 region: CASSQGIPGQGNLYGYTF. The CDR3 nucleotides are TGCGCCAGCAGCCAAGGAATACCCGGACAGGGAAACCTCTATGGCTACACCTTC.

The CDR3 reads CASRDRGGSYNEQFF. The CDR3 coding sequence is TGTGCCAGCAGAGACAGGGGAGGATCCTACAATGAGCAGTTCTTC. The chain links TRBV27 to TRBJ2-1; TRBD1 matches at 8 bases. CDR1 and CDR2 from the germline V gene are MNHEY and SMNVEV (reference sequence). Losses at the gene ends were 6 bases for V and 1 base for J; bases not matched to a gene: 5. The CDR3 consists of 15 residues.

This clone was observed a single time. This chain links TRBV10-1 with TRBJ2-1; D is unresolved. The CDR3 is 14 amino acids. CDR1 WNHNN and CDR2 SYGVQD come from the germline V gene (reference sequence). Trimming pared 4 bases from V and 5 bases from J, leaving 12 bases between. CDR3 DNA: TGCGCCAGCAGTGGAAGTGAAGGAGACAATGAGCAGTTCTTC. It is translated as CASSGSEGDNEQFF.

The rearrangement uses TRBV7-8 and TRBJ1-2; D ambiguous. V lost 5 bases, J lost 1 base, and 14 bases lay in between. The germline CDR1 and CDR2 sequences are SGHVS and FQNEAQ. The length of the CDR3 is 15 residues. The CDR3 DNA follows: TGTGCCAGCAGCCTCCCGAGCGGGGATAACTATGGCTACACCTTC. Translation: CASSLPSGDNYGYTF.

This chain links TRBV5-1 with TRBJ1-5, with D possibly TRBD1 on 5 matching bases. Germline V CDR1 and CDR2: SGHRS, YFSETQ. The CDR3 contains 13 residues. Trimming removed 0 bases from V and 5 bases from J, with 6 bases in between. The CDR3 DNA follows: TGCGCCAGCAGCTTGGTAGGGGATCAGCCCCAGCATTTT. This gives the protein CASSLVGDQPQHF. The full variable domain, its missing parts supplied by reference TRBV5-1 and TRBJ1-5, is KAGVTQTPRYLIKTRGQQVTLSCSPISGHRSVSWYQQTPGQGLQFLFEYFSETQRNKGNFPGRFSGRQFSNSRSEMNVSTLELGDSALYLCASSLVGDQPQHFGDGTRLSIL.

The V and J genes are TRBV27 and TRBJ2-5; TRBD1 matches at 8 bases. Germline V gene lookup returns CDR1 MNHEY and CDR2 SMNVEV (reference sequence). V was clipped by 2 bases and J by 5 bases; unmatched bases: 10. CDR3 size: 16 residues. In DNA, the CDR3 is TGTGCCAGCAGTTTAAACCGGGGGACAGGCGGGGAGACCCAGTACTTC. Amino acids: CASSLNRGTGGETQYF.